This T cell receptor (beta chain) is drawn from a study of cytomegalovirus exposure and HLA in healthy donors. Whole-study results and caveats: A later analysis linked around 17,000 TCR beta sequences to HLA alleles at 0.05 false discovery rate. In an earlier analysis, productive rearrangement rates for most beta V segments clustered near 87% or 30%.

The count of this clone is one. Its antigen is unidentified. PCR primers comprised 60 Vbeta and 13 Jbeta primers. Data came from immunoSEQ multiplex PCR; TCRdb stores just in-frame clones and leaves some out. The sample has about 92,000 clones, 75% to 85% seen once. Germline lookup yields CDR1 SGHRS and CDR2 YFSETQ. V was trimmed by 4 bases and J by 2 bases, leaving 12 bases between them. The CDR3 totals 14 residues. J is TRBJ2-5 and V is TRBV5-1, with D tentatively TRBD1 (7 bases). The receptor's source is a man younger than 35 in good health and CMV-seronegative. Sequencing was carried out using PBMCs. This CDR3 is CASSGGTVQETQYF. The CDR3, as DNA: TGCGCCAGCAGCGGGGGGACAGTTCAAGAGACCCAGTACTTC.